The rows below give T cell receptor beta chains drawn from one sample of a study of ipilimumab plus nivolumab after autologous stem cell transplantation. Libraries were prepared by immunoSEQ multiplex PCR; TCRdb keeps only in-frame clonotypes and omits some of them. The sample has tens of thousands of clones, around 80% seen once. This material consisted of PBMCs, taken in a trial of ipilimumab plus nivolumab as post-transplant consolidation. These receptors all come from a male donor with diffuse large B-cell lymphoma. The conserved cysteine and the conserved F or W are not part of the CDR3 here.

v_call	j_call	cdr3_aa
TRBV5-1	TRBJ2-3	ASRVGSEGDTQY
TRBV5-1	TRBJ2-5	ASSYQGRQETQY
TRBV5-6	TRBJ1-6	ASSLRAASPLH
TRBV4-3	TRBJ2-4	ASSQRAGALAKNIQY
TRBV6-6	TRBJ1-1	ASSYTGGFTEAF
TRBV27	TRBJ2-2	ASSPTGKKNTGELF
TRBV11-2	TRBJ2-1	ASSLFLGGGEQF
TRBV10-3	TRBJ2-3	AISEATGITDTQY
TRBV29-1	TRBJ2-5	SELLGGSGAAGTQY
TRBV28	TRBJ1-2	ASMRPSYGYT
TRBV19	TRBJ2-1	ASSMRGALYNEQF